The clone carrying this T cell receptor beta chain has only a few counts. This sample is part of a study of blood T cells in healthy people across ages. Next came a second PCR, run for about 6 to 11 cycles, which used a sample-barcoded 5' primer along with a J-beta primer mix. In TCRdb, the 5' RACE reads were re-called with MiXCR into one record per CDR3 protein. The sample shows around 2 million distinct CDR3 sequences, 35% to 50% of them seen only once. This CDR3 has 14 amino acids. CDR1 is SGHTA and CDR2 is FQGNSA in the germline V gene. V was clipped by 6 bases and J by 3 bases, with 13 bases between them. Donor samples were obtained from healthy Caucasian individuals from Russia, aged roughly 6 to 90.

Material: blood. The receptor was derived from a human donor in good health. The rearrangement links TRBV7-2 to TRBJ2-3, with D perhaps matching TRBD1 (5 bases). The CDR3, as DNA: TGTGCCAGCAGGAAAGGGGCCCATACAGATACGCAGTATTTT. As protein: CASRKGAHTDTQYF. Full variable domain (outside the CDR3, taken from reference TRBV7-2 and TRBJ2-3): GAGVSQSPSNKVTEKGKDVELRCDPISGHTALYWYRQSLGQGLEFLIYFQGNSAPDKSGLPSDRFSAERTGGSVSTLTIQRTQQEDSAVYLCASRKGAHTDTQYFGPGTRLTVL.